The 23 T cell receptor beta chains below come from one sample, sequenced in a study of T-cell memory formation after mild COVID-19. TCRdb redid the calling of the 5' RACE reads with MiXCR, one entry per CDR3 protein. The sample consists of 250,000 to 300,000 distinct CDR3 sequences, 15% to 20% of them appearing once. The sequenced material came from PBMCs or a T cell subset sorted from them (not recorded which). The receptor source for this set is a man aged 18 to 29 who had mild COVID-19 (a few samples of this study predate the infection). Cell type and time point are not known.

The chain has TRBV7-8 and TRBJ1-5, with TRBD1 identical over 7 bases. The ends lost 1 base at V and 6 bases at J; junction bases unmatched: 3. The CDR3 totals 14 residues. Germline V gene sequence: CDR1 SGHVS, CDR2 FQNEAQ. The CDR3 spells CASSLEGAAQPQHF. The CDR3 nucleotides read TGTGCCAGCAGCTTAGAGGGGGCGGCTCAGCCCCAGCATTTT. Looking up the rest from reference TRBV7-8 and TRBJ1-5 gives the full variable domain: GAGVSQSPRYKVAKRGQDVALRCDPISGHVSLFWYQQALGQGPEFLTYFQNEAQLDKSGLPSDRFFAERPEGSVSTLKIQRTQQEDSAVYLCASSLEGAAQPQHFGDGTRLSIL.

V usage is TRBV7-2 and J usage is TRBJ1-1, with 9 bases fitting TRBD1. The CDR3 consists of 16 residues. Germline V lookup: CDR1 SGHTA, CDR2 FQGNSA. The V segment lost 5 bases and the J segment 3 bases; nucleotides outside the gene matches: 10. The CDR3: CASSRTTGGGYTEAFF. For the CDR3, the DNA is TGTGCCAGCAGCCGAACGACAGGGGGAGGGTACACTGAAGCTTTCTTT.

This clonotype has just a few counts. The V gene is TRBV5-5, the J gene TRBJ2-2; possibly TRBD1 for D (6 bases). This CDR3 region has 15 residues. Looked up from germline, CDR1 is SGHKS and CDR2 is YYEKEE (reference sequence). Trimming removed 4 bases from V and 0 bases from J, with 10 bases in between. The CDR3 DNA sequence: TGTGCCAGCAGCCGGACAGTCGCGAACACCGGGGAGCTGTTTTTT. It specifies CASSRTVANTGELFF.

The CDR3 loop reads CASSSHGRVSGANVLTF. The DNA of the CDR3 is TGTGCCAGCAGTTCCCACGGCAGGGTCTCTGGGGCCAACGTCCTGACTTTC. The chain carries TRBV28 and TRBJ2-6, with a tentative D call TRBD1 (5 bases). Germline V gene lookup returns CDR1 MDHEN and CDR2 SYDVKM. This CDR3 has 17 amino acids. V dropped 4 bases and J dropped 0 bases, with 13 bases sitting between them.

The CDR3 DNA sequence: TGTGCCAGCAGCTGGGCCCCAGCAGATACGCAGTATTTT. Amino acid sequence: CASSWAPADTQYF. This rearrangement joins TRBV7-3 to TRBJ2-3; D uncertain. Germline CDR1 reads SGHTA; CDR2 reads FQGTGA. The CDR3 totals 13 residues. V was cut by 4 bases and J by 4 bases, with 9 bases left in between. The entire variable domain, with the rest obtained from reference TRBV7-3 and TRBJ2-3, is as follows: GAGVSQTPSNKVTEKGKYVELRCDPISGHTALYWYRQSLGQGPEFLIYFQGTGAADDSGLPNDRFFAVRPEGSVSTLKIQRTERGDSAVYLCASSWAPADTQYFGPGTRLTVL.

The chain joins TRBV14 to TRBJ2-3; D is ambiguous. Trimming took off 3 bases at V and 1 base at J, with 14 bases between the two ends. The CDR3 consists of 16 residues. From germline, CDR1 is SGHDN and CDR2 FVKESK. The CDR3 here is CASSHLRYHGTDTQYF. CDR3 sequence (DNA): TGTGCCAGCAGCCATCTTCGGTATCACGGCACAGATACGCAGTATTTT.

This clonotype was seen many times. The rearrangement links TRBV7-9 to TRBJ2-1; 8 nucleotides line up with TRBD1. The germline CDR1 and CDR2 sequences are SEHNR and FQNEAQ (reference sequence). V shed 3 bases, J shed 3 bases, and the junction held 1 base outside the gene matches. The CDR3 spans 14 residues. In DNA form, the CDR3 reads TGTGCCAGCAGCTTTGACAGGGGCTACAATGAGCAGTTCTTC. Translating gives CASSFDRGYNEQFF.

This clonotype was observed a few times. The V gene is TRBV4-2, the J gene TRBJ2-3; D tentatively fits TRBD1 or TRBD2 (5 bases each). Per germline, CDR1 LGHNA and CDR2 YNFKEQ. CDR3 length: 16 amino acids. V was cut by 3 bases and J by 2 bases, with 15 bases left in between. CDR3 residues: CASSQGTLIDTDTQYF. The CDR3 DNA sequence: TGTGCCAGCAGCCAGGGGACGTTAATAGACACAGATACGCAGTATTTT.

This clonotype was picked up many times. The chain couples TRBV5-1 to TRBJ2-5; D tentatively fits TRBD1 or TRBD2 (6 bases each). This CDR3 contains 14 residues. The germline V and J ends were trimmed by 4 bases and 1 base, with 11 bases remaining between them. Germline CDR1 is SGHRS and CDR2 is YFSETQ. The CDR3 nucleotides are TGCGCCAGCAGCCGGGGGCAGGCCCAAGAGACCCAGTACTTC. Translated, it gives CASSRGQAQETQYF.

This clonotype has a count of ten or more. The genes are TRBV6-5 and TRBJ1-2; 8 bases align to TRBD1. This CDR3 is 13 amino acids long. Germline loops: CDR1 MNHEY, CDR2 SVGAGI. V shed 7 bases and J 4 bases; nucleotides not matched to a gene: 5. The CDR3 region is CASTGQGTYGYTF. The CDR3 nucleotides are TGTGCCAGCACCGGACAGGGTACCTATGGCTACACCTTC.

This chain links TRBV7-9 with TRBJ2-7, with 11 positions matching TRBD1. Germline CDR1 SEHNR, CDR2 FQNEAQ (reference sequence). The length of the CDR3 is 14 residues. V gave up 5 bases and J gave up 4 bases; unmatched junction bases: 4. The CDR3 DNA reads TGTGCCAGCAGCCAAAGGGACAGGGGGTACGAGCAGTACTTC. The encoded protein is CASSQRDRGYEQYF.

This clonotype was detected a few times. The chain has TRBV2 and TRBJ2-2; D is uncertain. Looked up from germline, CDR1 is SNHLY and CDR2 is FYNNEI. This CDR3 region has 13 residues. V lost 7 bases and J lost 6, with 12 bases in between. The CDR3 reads CASIPILPGELFF. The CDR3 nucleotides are TGTGCCAGCATCCCGATTTTACCCGGGGAGCTGTTTTTT.

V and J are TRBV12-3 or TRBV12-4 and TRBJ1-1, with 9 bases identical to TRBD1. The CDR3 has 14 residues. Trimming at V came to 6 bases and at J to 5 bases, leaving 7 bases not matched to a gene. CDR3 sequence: CASRQGAGRTEAFF. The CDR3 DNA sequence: TGTGCCAGCAGACAGGGGGCCGGCCGGACTGAAGCTTTCTTT.

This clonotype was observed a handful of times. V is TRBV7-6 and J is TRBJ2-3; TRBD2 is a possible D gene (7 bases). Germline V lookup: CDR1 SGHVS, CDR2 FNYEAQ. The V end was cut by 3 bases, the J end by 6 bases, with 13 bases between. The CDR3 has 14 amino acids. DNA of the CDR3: TGTGCCAGCAGCTTGGGGGGGCCCATCGATACGCAGTATTTT. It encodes CASSLGGPIDTQYF.

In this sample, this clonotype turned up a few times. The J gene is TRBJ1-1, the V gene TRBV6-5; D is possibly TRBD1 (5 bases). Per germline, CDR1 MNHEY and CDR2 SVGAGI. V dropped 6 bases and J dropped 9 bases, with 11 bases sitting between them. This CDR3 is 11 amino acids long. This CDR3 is CASRSGWQAFF. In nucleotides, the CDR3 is TGTGCCAGCAGATCAGGGTGGCAAGCTTTCTTT.

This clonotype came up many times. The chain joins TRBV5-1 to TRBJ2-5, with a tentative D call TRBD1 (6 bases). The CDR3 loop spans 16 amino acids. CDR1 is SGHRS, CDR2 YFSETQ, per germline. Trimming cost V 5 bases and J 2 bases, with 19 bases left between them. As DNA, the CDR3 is TGCGCCAGCAGATTTCAGCCGGGACACCCTCAAGAGACCCAGTACTTC. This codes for CASRFQPGHPQETQYF. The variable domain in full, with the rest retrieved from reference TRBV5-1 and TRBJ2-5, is KAGVTQTPRYLIKTRGQQVTLSCSPISGHRSVSWYQQTPGQGLQFLFEYFSETQRNKGNFPGRFSGRQFSNSRSEMNVSTLELGDSALYLCASRFQPGHPQETQYFGPGTRLLVL.

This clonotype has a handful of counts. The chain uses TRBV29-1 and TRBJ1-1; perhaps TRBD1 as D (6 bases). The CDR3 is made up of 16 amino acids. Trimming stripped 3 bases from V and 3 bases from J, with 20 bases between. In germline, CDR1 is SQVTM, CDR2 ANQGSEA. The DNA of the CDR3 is TGCAGCGTTGAGGGACATCGGGCGGGAGCGGACACTGAAGCTTTCTTT. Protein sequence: CSVEGHRAGADTEAFF.

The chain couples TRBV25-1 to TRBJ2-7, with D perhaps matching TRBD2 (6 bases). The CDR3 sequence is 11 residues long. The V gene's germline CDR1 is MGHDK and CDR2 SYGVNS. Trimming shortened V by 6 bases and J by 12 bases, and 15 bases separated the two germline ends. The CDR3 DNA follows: TGTGCCAGCAGCGCCAATGGGGGGTTGTACGTC. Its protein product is CASSANGGLYV.

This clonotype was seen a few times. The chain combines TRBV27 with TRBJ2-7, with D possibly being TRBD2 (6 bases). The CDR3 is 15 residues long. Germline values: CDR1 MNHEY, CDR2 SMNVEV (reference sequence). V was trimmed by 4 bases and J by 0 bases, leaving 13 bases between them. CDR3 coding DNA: TGTGCCAGCAGTTATGTTGGGGGGAGCTCCTACGAGCAGTACTTC. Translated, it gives CASSYVGGSSYEQYF.

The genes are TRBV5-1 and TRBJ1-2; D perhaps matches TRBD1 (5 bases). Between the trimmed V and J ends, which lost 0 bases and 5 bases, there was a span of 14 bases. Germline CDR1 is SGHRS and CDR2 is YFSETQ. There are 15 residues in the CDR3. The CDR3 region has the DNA TGCGCCAGCAGCTTGGTGCCGGGGCTGGAGTATGGCTACACCTTC. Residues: CASSLVPGLEYGYTF.

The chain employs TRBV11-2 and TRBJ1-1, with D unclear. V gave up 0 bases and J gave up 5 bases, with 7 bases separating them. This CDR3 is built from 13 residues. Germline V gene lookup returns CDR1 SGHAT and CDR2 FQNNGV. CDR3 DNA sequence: TGTGCCAGCAGCTTAGAGGCGCGAACTGAAGCTTTCTTT. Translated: CASSLEARTEAFF.

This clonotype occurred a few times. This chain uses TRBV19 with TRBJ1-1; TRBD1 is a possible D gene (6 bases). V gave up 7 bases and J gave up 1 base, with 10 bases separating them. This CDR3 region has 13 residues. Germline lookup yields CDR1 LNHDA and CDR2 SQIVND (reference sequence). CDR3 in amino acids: CASKRTANTEAFF. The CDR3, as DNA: TGTGCCAGTAAAAGGACAGCGAACACTGAAGCTTTCTTT.

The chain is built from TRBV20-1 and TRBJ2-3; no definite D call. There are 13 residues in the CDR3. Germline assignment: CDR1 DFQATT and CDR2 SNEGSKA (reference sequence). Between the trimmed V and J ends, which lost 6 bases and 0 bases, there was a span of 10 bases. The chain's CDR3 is CSADRSSTDTQYF. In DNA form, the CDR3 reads TGCAGTGCCGACCGCAGTAGCACAGATACGCAGTATTTT.